A selection of T cell receptor beta chains follows, all from one sample in a study of HIV-infected children after antiretroviral therapy interruption. TCRdb passed the 3' RACE reads through MiXCR, listing each CDR3 protein once. Here the sample spans more than 85,000 distinct CDR3 sequences, under 8% being singletons. This specimen consisted of CD45RA+ CD4+ T cells from PBMCs, pooled from several time points, obtained from a donor given antiretroviral therapy, either interrupted or continuous. All receptors come from a pool of human donors with HIV. CDR3s include the opening cysteine and the closing phenylalanine or tryptophan. Fields, in order: clone size, V gene, J gene, D gene, CDR3 protein, CDR3 DNA. D genes are given only for firm matches. Size tells how often a clone was seen (once, few, many) or the class of an expanded clone, and some rows leave it out.

clone size: few; V gene: TRBV11-2; J gene: TRBJ2-1; D gene: TRBD2; CDR3 protein: CASSSVLGGYNEQFF; CDR3 DNA: TGTGCCAGCAGTTCCGTTCTGGGGGGGTACAATGAGCAGTTCTTC
clone size: .; V gene: TRBV20-1; J gene: TRBJ1-1; D gene: .; CDR3 protein: CSASFRGQNTEAFF; CDR3 DNA: TGCAGTGCTAGTTTCAGGGGCCAGAACACTGAAGCTTTCTTT
clone size: few; V gene: TRBV25-1; J gene: TRBJ2-1; D gene: TRBD2; CDR3 protein: CASLGLDPYNEQFF; CDR3 DNA: TGTGCCAGCTTGGGACTAGATCCCTACAATGAGCAGTTCTTC
clone size: many; V gene: TRBV29-1; J gene: TRBJ2-7; D gene: .; CDR3 protein: CSSRGGLRNEQYF; CDR3 DNA: TGCTCCTCCAGGGGGGGGCTAAGGAACGAGCAGTACTTC
clone size: few; V gene: TRBV18; J gene: TRBJ2-7; D gene: .; CDR3 protein: CASSPRPSDEQYF; CDR3 DNA: TGTGCCAGCTCACCACGCCCTTCAGACGAGCAGTACTTC
clone size: many; V gene: TRBV6-6; J gene: TRBJ1-6; D gene: .; CDR3 protein: CASSYVGPSDSPLHF; CDR3 DNA: TGTGCCAGCAGTTACGTCGGGCCTTCCGATTCACCCCTCCACTTT
clone size: many; V gene: TRBV3-1; J gene: TRBJ2-6; D gene: .; CDR3 protein: CASSSHPSGANVLTF; CDR3 DNA: TGTGCCAGCAGCTCGCACCCCTCTGGGGCCAACGTCCTGACTTTC
clone size: many; V gene: TRBV12-3/TRBV12-4; J gene: TRBJ2-7; D gene: .; CDR3 protein: CASSHSGRGYEQYF; CDR3 DNA: TGTGCCAGCTCCCACAGTGGCAGGGGCTACGAGCAGTACTTC
clone size: .; V gene: TRBV18; J gene: TRBJ2-5; D gene: .; CDR3 protein: CASSPNGPGETQYF; CDR3 DNA: TGTGCCAGCTCACCTAACGGGCCGGGGGAGACCCAGTACTTC
clone size: many; V gene: TRBV2; J gene: TRBJ2-2; D gene: TRBD1; CDR3 protein: CASSGQGVGTGELFF; CDR3 DNA: TGTGCCAGCAGTGGACAGGGGGTAGGGACCGGGGAGCTGTTTTTT
clone size: medium-sized; V gene: TRBV20-1; J gene: TRBJ2-7; D gene: .; CDR3 protein: CSATSTNAYEQYF; CDR3 DNA: TGCAGTGCCACCTCGACGAATGCCTACGAGCAGTACTTC
clone size: .; V gene: TRBV7-2; J gene: TRBJ2-1; D gene: .; CDR3 protein: CASSHPSRGLNNEQFF; CDR3 DNA: TGTGCAAGCAGCCACCCCAGCAGGGGATTGAACAATGAGCAGTTCTTC
clone size: many; V gene: TRBV7-3; J gene: TRBJ1-1; D gene: TRBD1; CDR3 protein: CASSSQGRTEAFF; CDR3 DNA: TGTGCCAGCAGCTCACAGGGGAGGACTGAAGCTTTCTTT
clone size: many; V gene: TRBV12-3/TRBV12-4; J gene: TRBJ2-4; D gene: .; CDR3 protein: CASSSPQLAKNIQYF; CDR3 DNA: TGTGCCAGCAGTTCCCCCCAGTTAGCCAAAAACATTCAGTACTTC
clone size: many; V gene: TRBV23-1; J gene: TRBJ2-7; D gene: .; CDR3 protein: CASSPLPGSSYEQYF; CDR3 DNA: TGCGCCAGCAGTCCCCTGCCGGGATCCTCCTACGAGCAGTACTTC
clone size: many; V gene: TRBV2; J gene: TRBJ2-3; D gene: .; CDR3 protein: CATDDLGLTSDTQYF; CDR3 DNA: TGTGCCACAGATGACCTGGGACTTACATCAGATACGCAGTATTTT
clone size: many; V gene: TRBV28; J gene: TRBJ2-5; D gene: .; CDR3 protein: CAAKTVEQETQYF; CDR3 DNA: TGTGCCGCGAAAACAGTTGAGCAAGAGACCCAGTACTTC
clone size: few; V gene: TRBV18; J gene: TRBJ2-5; D gene: .; CDR3 protein: CASSPSRQPQETQYF; CDR3 DNA: TGTGCCAGCTCACCATCCCGGCAGCCACAAGAGACCCAGTACTTC
clone size: many; V gene: TRBV7-2; J gene: TRBJ1-6; D gene: .; CDR3 protein: CASSPRGTGSPLHF; CDR3 DNA: TGTGCCAGCAGCCCTAGAGGGACGGGTTCACCCCTCCACTTT
clone size: many; V gene: TRBV5-1; J gene: TRBJ2-1; D gene: TRBD2; CDR3 protein: CASSPGLAGENEQFF; CDR3 DNA: TGCGCCAGCAGCCCGGGACTAGCGGGGGAAAATGAGCAGTTCTTC
clone size: many; V gene: TRBV6-2/TRBV6-3; J gene: TRBJ1-1; D gene: .; CDR3 protein: CASSYPPPGGTEAFF; CDR3 DNA: TGTGCCAGCAGTTACCCGCCCCCCGGGGGAACTGAAGCTTTCTTT
clone size: many; V gene: TRBV27; J gene: TRBJ2-2; D gene: .; CDR3 protein: CASSLQGTAGNTGELFF; CDR3 DNA: TGTGCCAGCAGTTTACAAGGGACTGCCGGAAACACCGGGGAGCTGTTTTTT
clone size: few; V gene: TRBV6-6; J gene: TRBJ1-1; D gene: .; CDR3 protein: CASSYSQGGGRNTEAFF; CDR3 DNA: TGTGCCAGCAGTTACTCACAGGGAGGTGGTCGGAACACTGAAGCTTTCTTT
clone size: many; V gene: TRBV19; J gene: TRBJ1-1; D gene: .; CDR3 protein: CASSIQGANTEAFF; CDR3 DNA: TGTGCCAGTAGTATCCAGGGCGCGAACACTGAAGCTTTCTTT
clone size: few; V gene: TRBV12-3/TRBV12-4; J gene: TRBJ2-7; D gene: .; CDR3 protein: CASSLGPGDGDEQYF; CDR3 DNA: TGTGCCAGCAGCTTAGGGCCAGGGGATGGGGACGAGCAGTACTTC
clone size: .; V gene: TRBV18; J gene: TRBJ1-5; D gene: .; CDR3 protein: CASSPLGGGVGNQPQHF; CDR3 DNA: TGTGCCAGCTCGCCTCTCGGGGGTGGCGTTGGCAATCAGCCCCAGCATTTT
clone size: many; V gene: TRBV6-6; J gene: TRBJ1-1; D gene: .; CDR3 protein: CASRTESGPLSAFF; CDR3 DNA: TGTGCCAGCAGGACGGAGTCGGGCCCACTCTCGGCTTTCTTT
clone size: .; V gene: TRBV19; J gene: TRBJ2-6; D gene: TRBD2; CDR3 protein: CASSIPAGDPGANVLTF; CDR3 DNA: TGTGCCAGTAGTATTCCAGCGGGGGACCCTGGGGCCAACGTCCTGACTTTC
clone size: many; V gene: TRBV5-8; J gene: TRBJ2-7; D gene: TRBD2; CDR3 protein: CASSLTSGASYEQYF; CDR3 DNA: TGTGCCAGCAGCTTGACTAGCGGGGCCTCCTACGAGCAGTACTTC
clone size: many; V gene: TRBV11-3; J gene: TRBJ2-7; D gene: .; CDR3 protein: CASSRGAGPSYEQYF; CDR3 DNA: TGTGCCAGCAGCCGCGGGGCGGGCCCCTCCTACGAGCAGTACTTC
clone size: few; V gene: TRBV24-1; J gene: TRBJ2-2; D gene: .; CDR3 protein: CATSERTGELFF; CDR3 DNA: TGTGCCACCAGTGAGAGGACCGGGGAGCTGTTTTTT
clone size: few; V gene: TRBV12-3/TRBV12-4; J gene: TRBJ2-5; D gene: .; CDR3 protein: CAVGIAKETQYF; CDR3 DNA: TGTGCCGTGGGCATCGCTAAAGAGACCCAGTACTTC
clone size: few; V gene: TRBV21-1; J gene: TRBJ2-2; D gene: .; CDR3 protein: CASSKEGAWRGAINTGELFF; CDR3 DNA: TGTGCCAGCAGCAAAGAGGGGGCCTGGAGGGGGGCTATCAACACCGGGGAGCTGTTTTTT
clone size: many; V gene: TRBV29-1; J gene: TRBJ1-1; D gene: .; CDR3 protein: CSVQVQGREIEAFF; CDR3 DNA: TGCAGCGTCCAAGTCCAGGGGCGGGAGATTGAAGCTTTCTTT
clone size: many; V gene: TRBV6-5; J gene: TRBJ2-6; D gene: .; CDR3 protein: CASTQTGPGGANVLTF; CDR3 DNA: TGTGCCAGCACCCAAACAGGGCCAGGGGGGGCCAACGTCCTGACTTTC
clone size: many; V gene: TRBV10-3; J gene: TRBJ1-6; D gene: .; CDR3 protein: CAIRADGLFSPLHF; CDR3 DNA: TGTGCCATCAGAGCAGACGGACTTTTTTCACCCCTCCACTTT
clone size: many; V gene: TRBV5-1; J gene: TRBJ1-1; D gene: .; CDR3 protein: CASNQWTPEGTEAFF; CDR3 DNA: TGCGCCAGCAACCAATGGACACCCGAGGGGACTGAAGCTTTCTTT
clone size: many; V gene: TRBV20-1; J gene: TRBJ2-7; D gene: .; CDR3 protein: CSAREVPEQYF; CDR3 DNA: TGCAGTGCTAGAGAGGTGCCCGAGCAGTACTTC
clone size: .; V gene: TRBV7-2; J gene: TRBJ2-7; D gene: TRBD2; CDR3 protein: CASSLVASGGASSYEQYF; CDR3 DNA: TGTGCCAGCAGCTTAGTTGCTAGCGGGGGGGCTAGCTCCTACGAGCAGTACTTC
clone size: .; V gene: TRBV10-3; J gene: TRBJ2-2; D gene: .; CDR3 protein: CAISGTGNTGELFF; CDR3 DNA: TGTGCCATCAGTGGGACGGGGAACACCGGGGAGCTGTTTTTT
clone size: .; V gene: TRBV12-3/TRBV12-4; J gene: TRBJ2-5; D gene: TRBD2; CDR3 protein: CASSPSSGLAGKQETQYF; CDR3 DNA: TGTGCCAGCAGCCCATCCTCCGGGTTAGCGGGGAAACAAGAGACCCAGTACTTC
clone size: many; V gene: TRBV10-3; J gene: TRBJ2-1; D gene: .; CDR3 protein: CAISFRDGYNEQFF; CDR3 DNA: TGTGCCATCAGTTTCCGGGACGGCTACAATGAGCAGTTCTTC
clone size: few; V gene: TRBV30; J gene: TRBJ2-3; D gene: .; CDR3 protein: CAWTAPRRTDTQYF; CDR3 DNA: TGTGCCTGGACCGCCCCCAGGCGCACAGATACGCAGTATTTT
clone size: many; V gene: TRBV6-2/TRBV6-3; J gene: TRBJ2-7; D gene: .; CDR3 protein: CASSYGGGRYF; CDR3 DNA: TGTGCCAGCAGTTACGGGGGCGGTCGGTACTTC
clone size: many; V gene: TRBV19; J gene: TRBJ1-3; D gene: TRBD1; CDR3 protein: CASTTMGTVSGNTIYF; CDR3 DNA: TGTGCCAGTACTACCATGGGGACAGTCTCCGGAAACACCATATATTTT
clone size: many; V gene: TRBV6-4; J gene: TRBJ1-1; D gene: TRBD1; CDR3 protein: CASRATGGTEAFF; CDR3 DNA: TGTGCCAGCAGGGCAACAGGGGGCACTGAAGCTTTCTTT
clone size: many; V gene: TRBV12-5; J gene: TRBJ2-5; D gene: .; CDR3 protein: CASGLWDETQYF; CDR3 DNA: TGTGCTAGTGGTTTATGGGATGAGACCCAGTACTTC
clone size: .; V gene: TRBV7-2; J gene: TRBJ1-3; D gene: .; CDR3 protein: CASSLGQGTNTIYF; CDR3 DNA: TGTGCCAGCAGCTTGGGGCAGGGTACTAACACCATATATTTT
clone size: many; V gene: TRBV11-2; J gene: TRBJ1-1; D gene: .; CDR3 protein: CASSLHPATEAFF; CDR3 DNA: TGTGCCAGCAGCTTACATCCGGCCACTGAAGCTTTCTTT
clone size: many; V gene: TRBV15; J gene: TRBJ2-2; D gene: TRBD1; CDR3 protein: CATSREQGAAGELFF; CDR3 DNA: TGTGCCACCAGCAGAGAGCAGGGGGCGGCCGGGGAGCTGTTTTTT
clone size: .; V gene: TRBV7-9; J gene: TRBJ1-6; D gene: TRBD1; CDR3 protein: CASGPGQIYNSPLHF; CDR3 DNA: TGTGCCAGCGGGCCGGGACAGATCTATAATTCACCCCTCCACTTT
clone size: many; V gene: TRBV21-1; J gene: TRBJ2-3; D gene: .; CDR3 protein: CASTLGQGVITDTQYF; CDR3 DNA: TGTGCCAGCACCCTCGGACAGGGAGTAATCACAGATACGCAGTATTTT
clone size: many; V gene: TRBV7-2; J gene: TRBJ2-3; D gene: .; CDR3 protein: CASSLTPSTDTQYF; CDR3 DNA: TGTGCCAGCAGCTTAACTCCCAGCACAGATACGCAGTATTTT
clone size: many; V gene: TRBV28; J gene: TRBJ2-4; D gene: TRBD1; CDR3 protein: CASSLLGTGGSGAKNIQYF; CDR3 DNA: TGTGCCAGCAGTTTATTGGGGACAGGGGGCAGTGGGGCCAAAAACATTCAGTACTTC
clone size: many; V gene: TRBV19; J gene: TRBJ2-5; D gene: .; CDR3 protein: CASSIGWGQETQYF; CDR3 DNA: TGTGCCAGTAGTATCGGGTGGGGCCAAGAGACCCAGTACTTC
clone size: many; V gene: TRBV6-1; J gene: TRBJ1-1; D gene: .; CDR3 protein: CAARWNTEAFF; CDR3 DNA: TGTGCCGCCCGGTGGAACACTGAAGCTTTCTTT
clone size: many; V gene: TRBV30; J gene: TRBJ2-4; D gene: .; CDR3 protein: CAWSDRKTLAKNIQYF; CDR3 DNA: TGTGCCTGGAGTGACAGAAAGACCCTAGCCAAAAACATTCAGTACTTC
clone size: .; V gene: TRBV14; J gene: TRBJ2-1; D gene: .; CDR3 protein: CASSRAKGGVADEQFF; CDR3 DNA: TGTGCCAGCAGCCGCGCTAAAGGTGGGGTAGCTGATGAGCAGTTCTTC